These T cell receptor beta chains were read from a single sample in a study of cytomegalovirus exposure and HLA in healthy donors. Clones were sequenced by immunoSEQ multiplex PCR, and TCRdb holds only the in-frame ones, with some missing. This sample has 95,000 to 150,000 clones, with 75% to 90% found just once. Input material: PBMCs. Every receptor here comes from a man younger than 45 in good health and CMV-seronegative. Both conserved end residues are part of each CDR3. A D gene is named only where the DNA matches it firmly. The size field is filled for only some rows; it gives once, few, many or a size class.

V	J	D	size	DNA	CDR3
TRBV18	TRBJ1-3	TRBD1	NA	TGTGCCAGCTCACCACGCGACAGGGTCTCTGGAAACACCATATATTTT	CASSPRDRVSGNTIYF
TRBV19	TRBJ2-7	TRBD1	NA	TGTGCCAGTAGCCCGGGACAGGGCCCCCACGAGCAGTACTTC	CASSPGQGPHEQYF
TRBV5-1	TRBJ2-7	TRBD1	NA	TGCGCCAGTCGGAGGGGACAGGGGGCGGAGGGGCAGTACTTC	CASRRGQGAEGQYF
TRBV7-6	TRBJ2-5	TRBD2	once	TGTGCCAGCAGCTTTGGGCTAGCGGGGGGACAAGAGACCCAGTACTTC	CASSFGLAGGQETQYF
TRBV9	TRBJ1-5	NA	NA	TGTGCCAGCAGCGTTCAGGGTGATAATCAGCCCCAGCATTTT	CASSVQGDNQPQHF
TRBV5-1	TRBJ2-1	NA	NA	TGCGCCAGCAGCTCCCTCAATGAGCAGTTCTTC	CASSSLNEQFF
TRBV4-2	TRBJ2-5	TRBD2	NA	TGTGCCAGCAGCCAAGACGACGCGGGTAGCGGGGGGGCCGGAGAGACCCAGTACTTC	CASSQDDAGSGGAGETQYF
TRBV7-9	TRBJ1-6	TRBD1	NA	TGTGCCAGCAGCTTAGGGGGGGACAGAATATCACCCCTCCACTTT	CASSLGGDRISPLHF
TRBV2	TRBJ2-5	TRBD2	once	TGTGCCAGCATTAAGGGAAGCGGGGGCCGCCAAGAGACCCAGTACTTC	CASIKGSGGRQETQYF
TRBV19	TRBJ1-1	NA	once	TGTGCCAGTAGTATATTTTCCGTTTGGGGGGTTACTGAAGCTTTCTTT	CASSIFSVWGVTEAFF
TRBV27	TRBJ2-1	TRBD2	NA	TGTGCCAGCCGACGGGGGGGGCCTAACAATGAGCAGTTCTTC	CASRRGGPNNEQFF
TRBV27	TRBJ2-7	TRBD1	NA	TGTGCCAGCAGCTTTACAGGGGGCGGATACATAGCCGAGCAGTACTTC	CASSFTGGGYIAEQYF
TRBV21-1	TRBJ2-7	NA	NA	TGTGCCAGCAGCAAAGGGTGGCAGGGGGCTTTTTACGAGCAGTACTTC	CASSKGWQGAFYEQYF
TRBV6-5	TRBJ2-1	TRBD2	NA	TGTGCCAGCAGGGGGACTAGCGGGAACAATGAGCAGTTCTTC	CASRGTSGNNEQFF
TRBV7-2	TRBJ1-5	NA	NA	TGTGCCAGCAGCCCGGGGGGGACGCGCAATCAGCCCCAGCATTTT	CASSPGGTRNQPQHF